This T cell receptor beta chain appears in the sequencing data of a study of CD8 T cells in ankylosing spondylitis. General observations from the study: Within peripheral blood, clones linked to disease were CD8+ and relatively rare.

Quantitative 5'-RACE was performed with molecular barcodes, and it yielded the TCR beta libraries. MiXCR, applied by TCRdb to the 5' RACE reads, yields one record per CDR3 protein. The data contain 240,000 or so distinct CDR3 sequences, about 10% of them singletons. J gave up 4 bases and V 0 bases, and 12 bases lay outside the gene matches. The germline V gene encodes CDR1 MNHEY and CDR2 SVGAGI. This CDR3 region has 17 residues. In this sample, this clonotype turned up a few times. Its antigen is not known. This rearrangement joins TRBV6-5 to TRBJ2-7; TRBD2 agrees at 7 bases. Sequenced: blood, either unsorted or a sorted T cell fraction (not recorded which). The sequence came from a male donor with ankylosing spondylitis or in good health (not recorded which). The CDR3 sequence is CASSYSPPSGIFYEQYF. The CDR3, as DNA: TGTGCCAGCAGTTACTCCCCACCTAGCGGAATTTTTTACGAGCAGTACTTC.